This T cell receptor beta chain comes out of a study of blood T cell repertoires in COVID-19. For the study at large: Acute and convalescent COVID-19 specimens originated in the United States, Italy and Spain. From T cells, B-cell-depleted T cells, or PBMCs came the material, which was cDNA or gDNA.

Assay used: immunoSEQ multiplex PCR; TCRdb lists only in-frame clones, some missing. Seen here are some 300,000 clones, less than 90% observed once, and the top ten hold under 15%. V gave up 0 bases and J gave up 5 bases; unmatched junction bases: 10. Germline V gene sequence: CDR1 SGHDN, CDR2 FVKESK. This CDR3 has 18 amino acids. The chain is built from TRBV14 and TRBJ1-2; 12 bases align to TRBD1. The receptor was derived from a woman in her 70s with COVID-19, enrolled during active disease. Sequencing input: peripheral blood. CDR3 coding DNA: TGTGCCAGCAGCCAAGAAGTGGGGACAGGGGGCCTCCTATATGGCTACACCTTC. This translates into CASSQEVGTGGLLYGYTF.